This T cell receptor beta chain was profiled in a study of blood T cell repertoires in COVID-19. Study in general: T cells, B-cell-depleted T cells, or PBMCs provided the cDNA or gDNA that served as material.

Profiling relied on immunoSEQ multiplex PCR, and the TCRdb table lists in-frame clones only, not all of them. The data contain 350,000 to 400,000 clones, around 91% of them singletons. A few counts support this clone. Recovered participants had two consecutive negative NP/OP PCR tests, healthcare professional clearance, or symptom resolution. Germline CDR1 and CDR2: MDHEN and SYDVKM. The V and J ends lost 2 bases and 1 base, in that order; junction bases with no gene match: 0. There are 15 residues in the CDR3. The rearrangement joins TRBV28 to TRBJ2-2; TRBD2 matches 8 bases. This TCR was sampled from a man between 18 and 29 years old who had recovered from COVID-19. Sample: PBMCs or T cells enriched from blood (not recorded which). The CDR3 region has the DNA TGTGCCAGCAGTTTAGGGACTAGGAACACCGGGGAGCTGTTTTTT. Encoded protein: CASSLGTRNTGELFF.